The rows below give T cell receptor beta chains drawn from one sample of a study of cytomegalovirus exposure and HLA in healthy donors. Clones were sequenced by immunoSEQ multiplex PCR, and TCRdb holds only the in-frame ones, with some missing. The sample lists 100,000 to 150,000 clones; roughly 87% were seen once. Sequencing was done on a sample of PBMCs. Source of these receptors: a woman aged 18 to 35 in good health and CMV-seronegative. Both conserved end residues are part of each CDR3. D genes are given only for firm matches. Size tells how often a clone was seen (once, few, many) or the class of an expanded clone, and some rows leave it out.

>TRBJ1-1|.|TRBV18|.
TGTGCCAGCTCGCCGATGGACAGCTTAGCTGAAGCTTTCTTT
CASSPMDSLAEAFF
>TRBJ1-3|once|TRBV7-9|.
TGTGCCAGCAGCCCTGGAGGGGACGGGGACACCATATATTTT
CASSPGGDGDTIYF
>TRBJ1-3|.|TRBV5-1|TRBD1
TGCGCCAGCAGCTGGACAGGGGGAAGGAGTGGAAACACCATATATTTT
CASSWTGGRSGNTIYF
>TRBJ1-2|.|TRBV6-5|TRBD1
TGTGCCAGCACCACGACAGGGGGCGCTAATGGCTACACCTTC
CASTTTGGANGYTF
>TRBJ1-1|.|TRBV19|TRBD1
TGTGCCAGTAGTACCCCGAATCGCAGGGGGCAAGCTTTCTTT
CASSTPNRRGQAFF
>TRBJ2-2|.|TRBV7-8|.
TGTGCCAGCAGCCTAACCCGTCTACTAGCGAACACCGGGGAGCTGTTTTTT
CASSLTRLLANTGELFF
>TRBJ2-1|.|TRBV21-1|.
TGTGCCAGCAGCGAATTTACCGGGACAAGGAATTACAATGAGCAGTTCTTC
CASSEFTGTRNYNEQFF
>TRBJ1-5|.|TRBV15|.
TGTGCCACCAGCAGAGATCCCCTTATTACAGGCTATAGCAATCAGCCCCAGCATTTT
CATSRDPLITGYSNQPQHF
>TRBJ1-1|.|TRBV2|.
TGTGCCAGCCGGGCCCGGGGGGACCCTGAAGCTTTCTTT
CASRARGDPEAFF
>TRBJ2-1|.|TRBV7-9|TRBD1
TGTGCCAGCAGCTTGACAGGGGTCCATGAGCAGTTCTTC
CASSLTGVHEQFF
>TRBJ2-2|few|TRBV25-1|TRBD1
TGTGCCAGCAGTGAGGGGGACAGGGACACCGGGGAGCTGTTTTTT
CASSEGDRDTGELFF
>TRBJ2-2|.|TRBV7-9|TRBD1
TGTGCCAGCAGCTTGCCCTCGGGGACAGGGGGCAGGGGCACCGGGGAGCTGTTTTTT
CASSLPSGTGGRGTGELFF
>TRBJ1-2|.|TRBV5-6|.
TGTGCCAGCAGCTTGCAGGGGCGCAGCTATGGCTACACCTTC
CASSLQGRSYGYTF
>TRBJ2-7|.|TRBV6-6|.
TGTGCCAGCAGCCCGGCGGGTTCTAGCTCCTACGAGCAGTACTTC
CASSPAGSSSYEQYF
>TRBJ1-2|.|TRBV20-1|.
TGCAGTGCTAGTTCAATGGGCTACACCTTC
CSASSMGYTF
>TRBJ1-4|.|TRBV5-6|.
TGTGCCAGCGCCGGGGGGGCAAAACTGTTTTTT
CASAGGAKLFF
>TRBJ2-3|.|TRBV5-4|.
TGTGCCAGCAGCTTGGACCTGGCGGGGCCACACTTCGATATCACAGATACGCAGTATTTT
CASSLDLAGPHFDITDTQYF
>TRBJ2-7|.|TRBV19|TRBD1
TGTGCCAGTAGTATCGGGGACAGGGGGGCCTACGAGCAGTACTTC
CASSIGDRGAYEQYF
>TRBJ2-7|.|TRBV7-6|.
TGTGCCAGCACCCATTACCTGTCCCTAGAGCAGTACTTC
CASTHYLSLEQYF
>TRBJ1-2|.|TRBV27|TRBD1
TGTGCCAGCAGTTCAGTGGGGACAGACTATGGCTACACCTTC
CASSSVGTDYGYTF
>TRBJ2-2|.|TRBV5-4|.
TGTGCCAGCAGCTTTGAAAGCAACACCGGGGAGCTGTTTTTT
CASSFESNTGELFF
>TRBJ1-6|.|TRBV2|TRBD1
TGTGCCAGCAGTGATAGGACAGGTAGCGGTTCACCCCTCCACTTT
CASSDRTGSGSPLHF
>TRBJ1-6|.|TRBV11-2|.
TGTGCCAGCAGCTTACGCAGGCGGGGGGGGGCTGATTCTTCACCCCTCCACTTT
CASSLRRRGGADSSPLHF